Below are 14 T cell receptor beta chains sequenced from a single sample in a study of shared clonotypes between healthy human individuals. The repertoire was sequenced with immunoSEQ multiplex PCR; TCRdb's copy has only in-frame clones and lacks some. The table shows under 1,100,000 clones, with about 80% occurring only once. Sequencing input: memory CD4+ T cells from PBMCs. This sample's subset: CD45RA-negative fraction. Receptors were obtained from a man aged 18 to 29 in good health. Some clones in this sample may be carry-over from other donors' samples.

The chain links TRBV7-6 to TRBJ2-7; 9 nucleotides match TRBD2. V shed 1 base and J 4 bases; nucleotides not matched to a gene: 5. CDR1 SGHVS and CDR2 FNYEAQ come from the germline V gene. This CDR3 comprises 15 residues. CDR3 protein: CASSLVPAGGYEQYF. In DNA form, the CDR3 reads TGTGCCAGCAGCTTAGTACCCGCGGGAGGGTACGAGCAGTACTTC.

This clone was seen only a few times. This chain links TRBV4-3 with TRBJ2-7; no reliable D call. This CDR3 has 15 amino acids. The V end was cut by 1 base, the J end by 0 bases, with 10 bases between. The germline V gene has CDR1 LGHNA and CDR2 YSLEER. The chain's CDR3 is CASSQGISPSYEQYF. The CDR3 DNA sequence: TGCGCCAGCAGCCAAGGAATTAGTCCCTCCTACGAGCAGTACTTC.

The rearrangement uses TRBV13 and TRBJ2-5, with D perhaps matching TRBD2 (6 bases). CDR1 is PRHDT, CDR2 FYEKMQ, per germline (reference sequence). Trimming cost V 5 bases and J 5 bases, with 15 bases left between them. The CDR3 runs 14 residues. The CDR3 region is CASSRWRGSETQYF. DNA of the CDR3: TGTGCCAGCAGCCGATGGAGGGGCTCCGAGACCCAGTACTTC. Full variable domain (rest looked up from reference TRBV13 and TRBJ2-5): AAGVIQSPRHLIKEKRETATLKCYPIPRHDTVYWYQQGPGQDPQFLISFYEKMQSDKGSIPDRFSAQQFSDYHSELNMSSLELGDSALYFCASSRWRGSETQYFGPGTRLLVL.

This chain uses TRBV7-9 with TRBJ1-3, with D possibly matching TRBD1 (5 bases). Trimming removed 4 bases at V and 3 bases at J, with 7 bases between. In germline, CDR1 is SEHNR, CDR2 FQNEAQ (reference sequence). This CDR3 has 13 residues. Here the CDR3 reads CASSWGFGNTIYF. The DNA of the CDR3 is TGTGCCAGCAGCTGGGGGTTTGGAAACACCATATATTTT.

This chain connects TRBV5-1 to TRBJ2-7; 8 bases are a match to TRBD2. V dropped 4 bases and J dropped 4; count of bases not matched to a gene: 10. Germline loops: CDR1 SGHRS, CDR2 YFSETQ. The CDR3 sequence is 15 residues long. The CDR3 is CASSRGRTTLYEQYF. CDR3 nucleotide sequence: TGCGCCAGCAGCCGCGGGAGGACAACGCTTTACGAGCAGTACTTC.

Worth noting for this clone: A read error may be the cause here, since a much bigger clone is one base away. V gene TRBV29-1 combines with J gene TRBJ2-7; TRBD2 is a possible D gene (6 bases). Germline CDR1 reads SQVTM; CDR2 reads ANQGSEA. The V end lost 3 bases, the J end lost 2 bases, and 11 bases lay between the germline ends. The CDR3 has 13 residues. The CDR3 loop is CSVDFGRPYEQYF. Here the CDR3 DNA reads TGCAGCGTTGACTTTGGGAGGCCCTACGAGCAGTACTTC.

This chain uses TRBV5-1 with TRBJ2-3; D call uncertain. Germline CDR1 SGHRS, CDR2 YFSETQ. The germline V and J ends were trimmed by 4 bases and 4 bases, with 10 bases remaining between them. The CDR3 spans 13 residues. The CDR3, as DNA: TGCGCCAGCAGCACAAGAACCCCAGATACGCAGTATTTT. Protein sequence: CASSTRTPDTQYF.

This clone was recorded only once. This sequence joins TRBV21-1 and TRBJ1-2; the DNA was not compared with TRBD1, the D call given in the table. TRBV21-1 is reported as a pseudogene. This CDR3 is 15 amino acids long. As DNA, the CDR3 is TGTGCCAGCAGCAAAACCGACAGGGCAAAGGGGGGCTACACCTTC. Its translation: CASSKTDRAKGGYTF.

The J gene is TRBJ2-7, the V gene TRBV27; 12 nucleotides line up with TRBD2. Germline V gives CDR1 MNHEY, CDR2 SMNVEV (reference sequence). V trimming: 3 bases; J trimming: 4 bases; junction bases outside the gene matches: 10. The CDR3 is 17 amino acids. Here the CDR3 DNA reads TGTGCCAGCAGTTTGAAGCCTAGCGGGAGGGCCTCTTACGAGCAGTACTTC. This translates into CASSLKPSGRASYEQYF.

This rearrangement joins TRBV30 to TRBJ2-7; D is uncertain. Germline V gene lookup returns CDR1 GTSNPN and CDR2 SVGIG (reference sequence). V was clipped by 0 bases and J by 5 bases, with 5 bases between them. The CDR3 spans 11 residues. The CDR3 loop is CAWSVNNEQYF. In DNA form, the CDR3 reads TGTGCCTGGAGTGTCAACAACGAGCAGTACTTC.

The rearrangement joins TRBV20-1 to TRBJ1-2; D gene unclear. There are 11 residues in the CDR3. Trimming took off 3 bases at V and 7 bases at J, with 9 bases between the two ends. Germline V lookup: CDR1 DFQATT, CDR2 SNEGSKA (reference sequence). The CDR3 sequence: CSASRESGYTF. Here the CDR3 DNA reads TGCAGTGCTAGTCGAGAATCTGGCTACACCTTC.

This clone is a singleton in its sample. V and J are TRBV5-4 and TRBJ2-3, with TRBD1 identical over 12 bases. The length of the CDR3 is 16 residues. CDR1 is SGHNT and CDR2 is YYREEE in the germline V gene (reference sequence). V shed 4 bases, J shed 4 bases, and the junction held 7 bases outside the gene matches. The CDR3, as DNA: TGTGCCAGCAGCCCCTCGGGGACAGGGGGCGCAGATACGCAGTATTTT. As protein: CASSPSGTGGADTQYF.

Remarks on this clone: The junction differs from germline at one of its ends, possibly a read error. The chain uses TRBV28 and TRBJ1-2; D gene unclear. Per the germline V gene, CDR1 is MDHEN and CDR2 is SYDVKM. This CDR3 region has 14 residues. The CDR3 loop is CASSSHSGPSFPSF. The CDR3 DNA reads TGTGCCAGCAGTTCCCACTCCGGACCGAGTTTCCCTTCCTTC.

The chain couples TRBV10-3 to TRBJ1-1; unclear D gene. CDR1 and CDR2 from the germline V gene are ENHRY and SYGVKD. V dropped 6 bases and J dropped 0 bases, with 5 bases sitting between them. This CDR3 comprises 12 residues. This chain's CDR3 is CAISQVNTEAFF. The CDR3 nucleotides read TGTGCCATCAGCCAGGTGAACACTGAAGCTTTCTTT.